The 13 T cell receptor beta chains presented below share a single source sample, sequenced in a study of metastatic and nonmetastatic thyroid tumors. Patients underwent thyroid surgery, and none had received any treatment before it. Using MiXCR, TCRdb re-called clones from the PCR reads. The sample consists of approximately 34,000 clones, about a sixth of them appearing once. Specimen: blood. These receptor sequences come from a female donor with papillary thyroid cancer or a benign thyroid nodule (not recorded which). Some clones in this sample may be carry-over from other donors' samples.

This clone has a count of ten or more. Other DNA sequences in the sample encode the same CDR3. V is TRBV5-6 and J is TRBJ2-3; D may correspond to TRBD1 or TRBD2 (6 bases each). Germline CDR1 is SGHDT and CDR2 is YYEEEE. The CDR3 has 15 residues. Trimming cost V 1 base and J 5 bases, with 14 bases left between them. CDR3 sequence reads: CASSLTSRGQDTQYF. DNA of the CDR3: TGTGCCAGCAGCTTGACTAGCCGGGGGCAAGATACGCAGTATTTT.

Ten or more counts support this clone. This sequence joins TRBV6-1 and TRBJ1-2; D might be TRBD1 (5 bases). Trimming left V 5 bases short and J 2 bases short, with 21 bases between. CDR3 size: 17 residues. CDR1 MNHNS and CDR2 SASEGT come from the germline V gene. CDR3 in amino acids: CASSKKAGLGLNYGYTF. CDR3 bases: TGTGCCAGCAGTAAAAAAGCCGGTCTGGGGCTCAACTATGGCTACACCTTC.

As for this clone: One junction end disagrees with the germline gene, perhaps due to a read error. V usage is TRBV6-1 and J usage is TRBJ2-7; D is unclear. The CDR3 is made up of 12 amino acids. Germline CDR1 MNHNS, CDR2 SASEGT. CDR3 bases: TGTGCCACCAGCAGCCACCTCTACGAGCAGCACTTC. Translation: CATSSHLYEQHF.

This clone was recorded at least ten times. J is TRBJ2-3 and V is TRBV10-1; D gene unclear. The CDR3 runs 14 residues. CDR1 and CDR2 (germline): WNHNN, SYGVQD (reference sequence). Trimming stripped 3 bases from V and 1 base from J, with 8 bases between. CDR3 sequence reads: CASSDGVGTDTQYF. The CDR3 DNA sequence: TGCGCCAGCAGTGATGGGGTCGGCACAGATACGCAGTATTTT.

This clone occurred many times. This chain connects TRBV20-1 to TRBJ2-1; possible D gene TRBD2, 5 bases. V lost 0 bases, J lost 3 bases, and 15 bases lay in between. This CDR3 has 16 residues. Germline V gene sequence: CDR1 DFQATT, CDR2 SNEGSKA (reference sequence). For the CDR3, the DNA is TGCAGTGCTAGAGATGTTACGGGAATTGACTACAATGAGCAGTTCTTC. Translating it yields CSARDVTGIDYNEQFF.

This clone was seen ten or more times. As DNA, the CDR3 is TGTGCCAGCAGCCGTCGGACTGGGGATGAAAAACTGTTTTTT. Protein product: CASSRRTGDEKLFF. The genes are TRBV3-1 and TRBJ1-4; D uncertain. CDR3 size: 14 residues. Germline-derived CDR1 and CDR2 are LGHDT and YNNKEL (reference sequence). The V gene lost 4 bases and the J gene lost 6 bases, with 12 bases spanning the gap.

This clone was counted many times. The V and J genes are TRBV28 and TRBJ1-2, with D possibly TRBD1 on 5 matching bases. Germline assignment: CDR1 MDHEN and CDR2 SYDVKM. Trimming left V 6 bases short and J 10 bases short, with 15 bases between. This CDR3 is built from 12 residues. CDR3 sequence: CASRFPGRLYTF. The CDR3 DNA sequence: TGTGCCAGCAGATTTCCAGGGCGCCTCTACACCTTC.

This clone was detected many times. A much larger clone sits a single nucleotide away, making a read error possible. The chain employs TRBV20-1 and TRBJ2-7; 9 positions match TRBD2. J lost 3 bases, V lost 2 bases, and 8 bases had no gene match. CDR3 length: 15 residues. CDR1 is DFQATT, CDR2 SNEGSKA, per germline (reference sequence). The CDR3 loop is CSARNLTSGVYEQYF. DNA of the CDR3: TGCAGTGCTAGAAATTTGACTAGCGGTGTCTACGAGCAGTACTTC.

This clone has ten or more counts. The genes are TRBV28 and TRBJ1-1; no reliable D call. Deletions cut 8 bases from V and 10 bases from J, with 17 bases between. Germline-derived CDR1 and CDR2 are MDHEN and SYDVKM. The CDR3 has 12 amino acids. The CDR3 sequence: CASRNYDVGAFF. For the CDR3, the DNA is TGTGCCAGCCGGAATTATGACGTGGGAGCTTTCTTT.

In this sample, this clone turned up many times. The chain has TRBV6-2 or TRBV6-3 and TRBJ2-7; 9 bases map to TRBD1. This CDR3 is 15 amino acids long. Germline-derived CDR1 and CDR2 are MNHEY and SVGEGT. J gave up 1 base and V 3 bases, and 4 bases lay outside the gene matches. The CDR3 DNA reads as TGTGCCAGCAGTTATCACGGGACAGGGTCCTACGAGCAGTACTTC. Its protein is CASSYHGTGSYEQYF.

The chain employs TRBV10-1 and TRBJ2-7; 10 nucleotides agree with TRBD2. This CDR3 has 15 amino acids. Germline V lookup: CDR1 WNHNN, CDR2 SYGVQD (reference sequence). V gave up 6 bases and J gave up 6 bases; unmatched junction bases: 11. In nucleotides, the CDR3 is TGCGCCAGCAGGGCTAGCGGGACTAGCGAGATCGAGCAGTACTTC. It codes for CASRASGTSEIEQYF.

This clone was found many times. The chain couples TRBV29-1 to TRBJ2-5, with TRBD1 as a possible D gene (6 bases). The germline V gene encodes CDR1 SQVTM and CDR2 ANQGSEA. The CDR3 is 14 residues long. Trimming removed 7 bases at V and 2 bases at J, with 17 bases between. The CDR3 bases are TGCAGCGCCGACCAGGGGTGGGGGCAAGAGACCCAGTACTTC. This sequence encodes CSADQGWGQETQYF.

This clone was seen ten or more times. The chain carries TRBV28 and TRBJ1-5, with a possible D match to TRBD1 (6 bases). Germline CDR1 is MDHEN and CDR2 is SYDVKM. CDR3 size: 16 residues. V was pared by 5 bases and J by 5 bases, with 19 bases between. The CDR3 DNA is TGTGCCAGCAGTCCATTGTACAGGGTCGGAGATCAGCCCCAGCATTTT. Protein product: CASSPLYRVGDQPQHF.